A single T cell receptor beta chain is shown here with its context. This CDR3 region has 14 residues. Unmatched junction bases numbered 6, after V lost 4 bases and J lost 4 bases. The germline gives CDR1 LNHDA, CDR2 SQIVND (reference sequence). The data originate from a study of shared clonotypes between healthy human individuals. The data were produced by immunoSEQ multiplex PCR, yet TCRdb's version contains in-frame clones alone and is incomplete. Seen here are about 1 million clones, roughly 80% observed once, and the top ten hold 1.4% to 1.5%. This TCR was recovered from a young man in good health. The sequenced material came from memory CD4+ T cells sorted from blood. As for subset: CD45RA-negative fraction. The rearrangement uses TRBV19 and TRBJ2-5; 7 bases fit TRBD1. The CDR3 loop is CASSKNRGRETQYF. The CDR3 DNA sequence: TGTGCCAGTAGTAAAAACAGGGGCAGAGAGACCCAGTACTTC.